These 18 T cell receptor beta chains originate from one sample sequenced in a study of shared clonotypes between healthy human individuals. Only in-frame clones appear in the TCRdb table, and some are missing; sequencing was by immunoSEQ multiplex PCR. The table shows roughly 2.5 million clones, with 85% to 95% occurring only once. Sequenced input: naive CD4+ T cells sorted from blood. Indicated subset: CD45RA+ positively selected. These TCRs come from a man between 18 and 35 years old in good health.

As for this clone: This CDR3 is also generated by other DNA sequences in the sample. The chain recombines TRBV6-5 with TRBJ2-5, with a weak D call TRBD2 (6 bases). The CDR3 spans 12 residues. V shed 6 bases and J shed 4 bases, with 9 bases lying between them. CDR1 and CDR2 (germline): MNHEY, SVGAGI. In DNA, the CDR3 is TGTGCCAGCAGGGGAGGCCGAGAGACCCAGTACTTC. It specifies CASRGGRETQYF.

CDR3 loop: CASSLAPGDETQYF. CDR3 DNA sequence: TGCGCCAGCAGCTTGGCACCGGGGGATGAGACCCAGTACTTC. The chain combines TRBV5-1 with TRBJ2-5; weak D call: TRBD2 (6 bases). V lost 0 bases and J lost 5, with 11 bases in between. CDR1 is SGHRS, CDR2 YFSETQ, per germline. The length of the CDR3 is 14 residues.

A note on this clone: The sample carries other DNA sequences with the same CDR3. The J gene is TRBJ1-3, the V gene TRBV6-5; perhaps TRBD1 as D (6 bases). Germline V CDR1 and CDR2: MNHEY, SVGAGI. This CDR3 has 15 residues. V was shortened by 0 bases and J by 2 bases, with 8 bases between the two germline ends. CDR3 residues: CASSYSSGAGNTIYF. The CDR3 DNA reads as TGTGCCAGCAGTTACTCGTCAGGGGCTGGAAACACCATATATTTT.

The genes are TRBV25-1 and TRBJ1-6; D gene unclear. The CDR3 is 14 amino acids. V lost 8 bases and J lost 0, with 8 bases in between. Germline CDR1 MGHDK, CDR2 SYGVNS. The CDR3 region is CASSRSSYNSPLHF. CDR3 DNA: TGTGCCAGCTCGAGAAGCTCCTATAATTCACCCCTCCACTTT.

The chain uses TRBV12-5 and TRBJ2-5; no definite D call. The V gene lost 1 base and the J gene lost 5 bases, with 5 bases spanning the gap. The CDR3 sequence is 12 residues long. Germline loops: CDR1 LGHNT, CDR2 FRNRAP. The CDR3 region is CASGLAAETQYF. In DNA, the CDR3 is TGTGCTAGTGGTTTGGCAGCCGAGACCCAGTACTTC.

This clone came up once. The rearrangement joins TRBV10-2 to TRBJ2-2; no clear D. This CDR3 is 14 amino acids long. The V gene lost 4 bases and the J gene lost 4 bases, with 10 bases spanning the gap. CDR1 WSHSY and CDR2 SAAADI come from the germline V gene. CDR3 sequence (DNA): TGCGCCAGCAGTGGGACGGCGGTCACCGGGGAGCTGTTTTTT. Encoded protein: CASSGTAVTGELFF.

Regarding this clone: Other DNA sequences in the same sample also yield this CDR3. V and J are TRBV6-6 and TRBJ2-7; D not resolved. From germline, CDR1 is MNHNY and CDR2 SVGAGI (reference sequence). The CDR3 length is 11 residues. V gave up 6 bases and J gave up 4 bases, with 7 bases separating them. CDR3 sequence (DNA): TGTGCCAGCAGCCGATATTACGAGCAGTACTTC. Amino acids: CASSRYYEQYF.

V usage is TRBV30 and J usage is TRBJ2-3; no clear D gene. CDR3 length: 15 amino acids. Looked up from germline, CDR1 is GTSNPN and CDR2 is SVGIG (reference sequence). With 1 base removed from V and 1 base from J, the gap between germline ends came to 12 bases. The CDR3 spells CAWSDLDGRTDTQYF. As DNA, the CDR3 is TGTGCCTGGAGTGATCTGGACGGACGCACAGATACGCAGTATTTT. Full variable domain (remainder filled in from reference TRBV30 and TRBJ2-3): SQTIHQWPATLVQPVGSPLSLECTVEGTSNPNLYWYRQAAGRGLQLLFYSVGIGQISSEVPQNLSASRPQDRQFILSSKKLLLSDSGFYLCAWSDLDGRTDTQYFGPGTRLTVL.

The chain has TRBV4-1 and TRBJ2-6, with TRBD2 matching over 7 bases. The V gene's germline CDR1 is MGHRA and CDR2 YSYEKL. The CDR3 loop spans 18 amino acids. Germline trimming cut 1 base from V and 0 bases from J; bases unmatched to any gene: 6. DNA of the CDR3: TGCGCCAGCAGCCAAGTGGGCGGGAGCCTCTCTGGGGCCAACGTCCTGACTTTC. It specifies CASSQVGGSLSGANVLTF.

J is TRBJ2-7 and V is TRBV18, with a tentative D call TRBD1 (6 bases). V lost 6 bases, J lost 1 base, and 13 bases lay in between. This CDR3 is 14 amino acids long. CDR1 KGHSH and CDR2 LQKENI come from the germline V gene. In DNA form, the CDR3 reads TGTGCCAGCTCCGGATCGACAGGATCCTACGAGCAGTACTTC. This translates into CASSGSTGSYEQYF.

This chain connects TRBV9 to TRBJ2-7, with D possibly being TRBD1 (6 bases). CDR3 length equals 15 residues. Germline V CDR1 and CDR2: SGDLS, YYNGEE. The germline V and J ends were trimmed by 3 bases and 0 bases, with 13 bases remaining between them. The CDR3 loop is CASSAGQTGSYEQYF. CDR3 nucleotides: TGTGCCAGCAGCGCCGGACAGACCGGCTCCTACGAGCAGTACTTC. Full variable domain (rest looked up from reference TRBV9 and TRBJ2-7): DSGVTQTPKHLITATGQRVTLRCSPRSGDLSVYWYQQSLDQGLQFLIQYYNGEERAKGNILERFSAQQFPDLHSELNLSSLELGDSALYFCASSAGQTGSYEQYFGPGTRLTVT.

This chain joins TRBV11-2 and TRBJ2-3; perhaps TRBD2 as D (6 bases). The CDR3 length is 16 residues. The V gene lost 1 base and the J gene lost 1 base, with 12 bases spanning the gap. CDR1 and CDR2 from the germline V gene are SGHAT and FQNNGV. CDR3 amino acids: CASSLADKRGTDTQYF. CDR3 in DNA: TGTGCCAGCAGCTTAGCGGATAAGCGGGGCACAGATACGCAGTATTTT.

The chain joins TRBV6-1 to TRBJ1-5; 9 bases line up with TRBD1. The CDR3 is made up of 15 amino acids. Germline CDR1 MNHNS, CDR2 SASEGT. V lost 8 bases, J lost 1 base, and 6 bases stayed unmatched. The CDR3 DNA reads as TGTGCCAGCTTCCTAGGGACAGGGAGCAATCAGCCCCAGCATTTT. It yields the protein CASFLGTGSNQPQHF.

The CDR3: CASSPNRGSYNEQFF. The CDR3 DNA follows: TGTGCCAGCAGCCCTAACAGGGGCTCCTACAATGAGCAGTTCTTC. V gene TRBV5-6 combines with J gene TRBJ2-1; TRBD1 agrees at 7 bases. CDR1 and CDR2 (germline): SGHDT, YYEEEE. The length of the CDR3 is 15 residues. The V gene end was trimmed by 4 bases and the J gene end by 0 bases; junction bases not matched to a gene: 4.

As concerns this clone: Other DNA sequences in this sample translate to the same CDR3. The rearrangement links TRBV7-2 to TRBJ2-5, with a weak D call TRBD2 (6 bases). CDR1 and CDR2 (germline): SGHTA, FQGNSA. V was pared by 1 base and J by 5 bases, with 11 bases between. The CDR3 length is 14 residues. Here the CDR3 reads CASSLGGGRETQYF. In DNA, the CDR3 is TGTGCCAGCAGCTTAGGCGGAGGGCGGGAGACCCAGTACTTC.

The rearrangement links TRBV7-2 to TRBJ2-7, with D perhaps matching TRBD1 (7 bases). The CDR3 extends over 15 amino acids. Trimming pared 4 bases from V and 3 bases from J, leaving 16 bases between. Germline-derived CDR1 and CDR2 are SGHTA and FQGNSA. In nucleotides, the CDR3 is TGTGCCAGCAGCTACGTCAGGGGGGTTGTCTACGAGCAGTACTTC. This gives the protein CASSYVRGVVYEQYF.

J is TRBJ2-5 and V is TRBV28, with 10 bases lining up with TRBD2. The J call is in doubt because the DNA end fits TRBJ2-7 better. CDR1 is MDHEN, CDR2 SYDVKM, per germline. This CDR3 comprises 15 residues. CDR3: CASSGVAGGLYEQYF. The CDR3 DNA is TGTGCCAGCAGTGGGGTAGCGGGGGGACTCTACGAGCAGTACTTC.

The chain couples TRBV19 to TRBJ2-7; 10 nucleotides agree with TRBD2. The germline gives CDR1 LNHDA, CDR2 SQIVND (reference sequence). The CDR3 is 15 amino acids. V gave up 7 bases and J gave up 2 bases; unmatched junction bases: 8. Written as DNA, the CDR3 is TGTGCCAGTACTCTGACTAGCGGGCCAACCTACGAGCAGTACTTC. Protein sequence: CASTLTSGPTYEQYF.